Each of the 21 T cell receptor beta chains below was sequenced from the same sample in a study of blood T cell repertoires in COVID-19. The protocol was immunoSEQ multiplex PCR, while the TCRdb copy is restricted to in-frame clones and leaves out a portion. The sample contains about 180,000 clones, 81% of which appear only once. The sequencing sample was made of PBMCs or T cells enriched from blood (not recorded which). The receptor source for this set is a woman aged 35 to 49 with acute COVID-19.

The chain employs TRBV19 and TRBJ2-3, with a possible D match to TRBD2 (5 bases). In germline, CDR1 is LNHDA, CDR2 SQIVND (reference sequence). Trimming stripped 8 bases from V and 5 bases from J, with 14 bases between. The CDR3 spans 13 residues. Here the CDR3 DNA reads TGTGCCAGTTCTCGGGGATCTAAAGATACGCAGTATTTT. Translated: CASSRGSKDTQYF.

This chain uses TRBV5-6 with TRBJ1-6; weak D call: TRBD1 (6 bases). V lost 4 bases and J lost 6, with 17 bases in between. The germline V gene has CDR1 SGHDT and CDR2 YYEEEE. This CDR3 comprises 16 residues. This chain's CDR3 is CASSLRQVGANSPLHF. CDR3 nucleotide sequence: TGTGCCAGCAGCCTTCGACAGGTTGGAGCTAATTCACCCCTCCACTTT.

This clone was detected a few times. The chain employs TRBV3-1 (or the pseudogene TRBV3-2) and TRBJ1-1; 7 nucleotides agree with TRBD1. Germline CDR1 LGHDT, CDR2 YNNKEL (reference sequence). The CDR3 has 14 amino acids. With 5 bases clipped from V and 0 bases from J, the junction kept 3 bases outside the gene matches. The CDR3 is CASSFGQVNTEAFF. CDR3 in DNA: TGTGCCAGCAGCTTTGGACAGGTGAACACTGAAGCTTTCTTT.

V gene TRBV7-3 combines with J gene TRBJ2-1; 8 nucleotides match TRBD2. The V gene's germline CDR1 is SGHTA and CDR2 FQGTGA. Trimming at V came to 5 bases and at J to 6 bases, leaving 6 bases not matched to a gene. CDR3 length: 14 residues. DNA for the CDR3: TGTGCCAGCAGCCCCGGACTAGCCCTCAATGAGCAGTTCTTC. This codes for CASSPGLALNEQFF.

This clone has just one count. The gene calls are TRBV3-1 (or the pseudogene TRBV3-2) and TRBJ2-7; D ambiguous. The germline CDR1 and CDR2 sequences are LGHDT and YNNKEL (reference sequence). CDR3 length: 13 amino acids. V dropped 4 bases and J dropped 0 bases, with 7 bases sitting between them. The CDR3: CASSRGASYEQYF. The CDR3 nucleotides are TGTGCCAGCAGCCGCGGTGCCTCCTACGAGCAGTACTTC.

This clone appeared a single time. The chain uses TRBV27 and TRBJ1-6; D may be TRBD1 (6 bases). The CDR3 runs 15 residues. V lost 3 bases to trimming and J lost 9 bases, with 15 bases between them. Germline V gene sequence: CDR1 MNHEY, CDR2 SMNVEV (reference sequence). DNA of the CDR3: TGTGCCAGCAGTTTCCATGACAGGTCTGGTTCACCCCTCCACTTT. Its translation: CASSFHDRSGSPLHF.

The V gene is TRBV3-1 (or the pseudogene TRBV3-2), the J gene TRBJ2-3, with D perhaps matching TRBD2 (5 bases). The V gene's germline CDR1 is LGHDT and CDR2 YNNKEL (reference sequence). With 4 bases removed from V and 4 bases from J, the gap between germline ends came to 15 bases. This CDR3 is built from 15 residues. The CDR3 here is CASSLKEVFADTQYF. CDR3 DNA: TGTGCCAGCAGCCTAAAGGAGGTCTTTGCAGATACGCAGTATTTT.

This chain joins TRBV19 and TRBJ1-2; D unresolved. The ends were cut back, 6 bases at V and 4 bases at J, with 18 bases in the middle. The CDR3 is made up of 15 amino acids. Germline CDR1 LNHDA, CDR2 SQIVND (reference sequence). The CDR3 loop reads CASRTALGPSYGYTF. In DNA form, the CDR3 reads TGTGCCAGTAGAACCGCCCTGGGCCCCTCCTATGGCTACACCTTC.

This chain joins TRBV30 and TRBJ1-2, with 7 bases matching TRBD1. V lost 0 bases and J lost 8; bases outside the gene matches: 6. The CDR3 contains 13 residues. The germline V gene has CDR1 GTSNPN and CDR2 SVGIG (reference sequence). CDR3 amino acids: CAWSVKGADGYTF. The CDR3 region has the DNA TGTGCCTGGAGTGTAAAGGGGGCGGACGGCTACACCTTC. The entire variable domain, with the rest obtained from reference TRBV30 and TRBJ1-2, is as follows: SQTIHQWPATLVQPVGSPLSLECTVEGTSNPNLYWYRQAAGRGLQLLFYSVGIGQISSEVPQNLSASRPQDRQFILSSKKLLLSDSGFYLCAWSVKGADGYTFGSGTRLTVV.

In this sample, this clone turned up many times. The chain recombines TRBV10-3 with TRBJ2-3; 10 nucleotides match TRBD1. V shed 5 bases and J 4 bases; nucleotides not matched to a gene: 6. This CDR3 comprises 15 residues. CDR1 is ENHRY and CDR2 is SYGVKD in the germline V gene. The CDR3 loop reads CAISTRGQGADTQYF. The DNA for the CDR3 is TGTGCCATCAGTACCCGTGGACAGGGGGCAGATACGCAGTATTTT.

The chain couples TRBV7-3 to TRBJ2-7, with 14 bases identical to TRBD2. V dropped 4 bases and J dropped 4; count of bases not matched to a gene: 9. The CDR3 has 17 residues. From germline, CDR1 is SGHTA and CDR2 FQGTGA. The chain's CDR3 is CASSSNTGTSGRYEQYV. The CDR3 DNA follows: TGTGCCAGCAGCTCGAATACCGGGACTAGCGGGAGATACGAGCAGTACGTC.

This sequence joins TRBV5-4 and TRBJ1-6, with D possibly being TRBD1 (5 bases). The V gene's germline CDR1 is SGHNT and CDR2 YYREEE (reference sequence). This CDR3 is built from 15 residues. With 0 bases removed from V and 7 bases from J, the gap between germline ends came to 11 bases. The CDR3, as DNA: TGTGCCAGCAGCTTGGGGCAGGGAACCAATTCACCCCTCCACTTT. Translation: CASSLGQGTNSPLHF.

The chain has TRBV2 and TRBJ2-1; weak D call: TRBD2 (5 bases). Germline CDR1 and CDR2: SNHLY and FYNNEI. CDR3 size: 15 residues. The V end was cut by 8 bases, the J end by 3 bases, with 17 bases between. The CDR3 region has the DNA TGTGCCAGCCAAGTCCAGACTACAAACTACAATGAGCAGTTCTTC. It codes for CASQVQTTNYNEQFF.

The chain has TRBV6-5 and TRBJ1-2; TRBD1 is a possible D gene (5 bases). CDR1 and CDR2 from the germline V gene are MNHEY and SVGAGI. The CDR3 totals 13 residues. Between the trimmed V and J ends, which lost 6 bases and 4 bases, there was a span of 12 bases. CDR3 sequence (DNA): TGTGCCAGCAGAGAGACAGCGTCCTATGGCTACACCTTC. Its translation is CASRETASYGYTF.

The J gene is TRBJ1-5, the V gene TRBV19; no reliable D call. In germline, CDR1 is LNHDA, CDR2 SQIVND (reference sequence). The CDR3 runs to 13 residues. V dropped 5 bases and J dropped 7 bases, with 12 bases sitting between them. The CDR3 protein is CASSLGSRQPQHF. The CDR3 coding sequence is TGTGCCAGTAGTTTGGGGAGTCGCCAGCCCCAGCATTTT.

The chain uses TRBV11-2 and TRBJ2-1; a weak D match, TRBD2 (5 bases). Trimming shortened V by 1 base and J by 7 bases, and 20 bases separated the two germline ends. This CDR3 spans 17 amino acids. Per germline, CDR1 SGHAT and CDR2 FQNNGV. CDR3 nucleotides: TGTGCCAGCAGCTTAGCGCCCCTTAGCGACTATTGGAATGAGCAGTTCTTC. Translated, it gives CASSLAPLSDYWNEQFF. Variable domain in full (rest from reference TRBV11-2 and TRBJ2-1): EAGVAQSPRYKIIEKRQSVAFWCNPISGHATLYWYQQILGQGPKLLIQFQNNGVVDDSQLPKDRFSAERLKGVDSTLKIQPAKLEDSAVYLCASSLAPLSDYWNEQFFGPGTRLTVL.

This clone was seen just once. V usage is TRBV9 and J usage is TRBJ2-2, with TRBD1 as a possible D gene (5 bases). This CDR3 has 14 residues. Per germline, CDR1 SGDLS and CDR2 YYNGEE. V was clipped by 4 bases and J by 4 bases, with 11 bases between them. CDR3: CASSPQTVTGELFF. The CDR3 bases are TGTGCCAGCAGCCCCCAGACAGTCACCGGGGAGCTGTTTTTT.

The chain has TRBV27 and TRBJ1-4; no definite D call. In germline, CDR1 is MNHEY, CDR2 SMNVEV (reference sequence). V lost 8 bases and J 0 bases, leaving 16 bases between the germline ends. This CDR3 region has 16 residues. CDR3 coding DNA: TGTGCCAGCGCCCCATTGCCGGGGACAACTAATGAAAAACTGTTTTTT. Its translation: CASAPLPGTTNEKLFF.

This chain joins TRBV3-1 (or the pseudogene TRBV3-2) and TRBJ2-7, with D perhaps matching TRBD2 (5 bases). There are 13 residues in the CDR3. Germline CDR1 and CDR2: LGHDT and YNNKEL (reference sequence). V lost 5 bases and J 8 bases, leaving 16 bases between the germline ends. This CDR3 reads CASSSSPAGKQYV. In nucleotides, the CDR3 is TGTGCCAGCAGCTCTTCCCCGGCGGGCAAGCAGTACGTC.

The gene calls are TRBV29-1 and TRBJ2-1; TRBD2 matches at 12 bases. The V and J ends lost 7 bases and 6 bases, in that order; junction bases with no gene match: 7. Looked up from germline, CDR1 is SQVTM and CDR2 is ANQGSEA. The CDR3 is made up of 14 amino acids. The chain's CDR3 is CSAQPSGRANEQFF. CDR3 DNA: TGCAGCGCGCAGCCTAGCGGGAGGGCCAATGAGCAGTTCTTC.

The rearrangement joins TRBV2 to TRBJ1-1; D uncertain. With 3 bases removed from V and 0 bases from J, the gap between germline ends came to 5 bases. The germline CDR1 and CDR2 sequences are SNHLY and FYNNEI. The CDR3 covers 13 residues. The CDR3 nucleotides are TGTGCCAGCAGTGAGGGCCTGAACACTGAAGCTTTCTTT. Amino acid sequence: CASSEGLNTEAFF. Using reference TRBV2 and TRBJ1-1 for the parts outside the CDR3, the full variable domain is EPEVTQTPSHQVTQMGQEVILRCVPISNHLYFYWYRQILGQKVEFLVSFYNNEISEKSEIFDDQFSVERPDGSNFTLKIRSTKLEDSAMYFCASSEGLNTEAFFGQGTRLTVV.